This T cell receptor beta chain was recorded in a study of technical replicates of blood from a few donors. Profiled with immunoSEQ multiplex PCR; TCRdb holds only in-frame clones, not every one. The sample carries tens of thousands of clones, 90% to 95% recorded once. The CDR3 has 16 amino acids. V shed 2 bases, J shed 6 bases, and the junction held 8 bases outside the gene matches. Germline CDR1 is MNHEY and CDR2 is SVGAGI. The origin of this receptor is a human donor in good health. Some clones in this sample may be carry-over from other donors' samples. This chain links TRBV6-5 with TRBJ2-4; 9 nucleotides line up with TRBD2. Sequencing was carried out using PBMCs. CDR3 protein: CASSYRSGSVGNIQYF. CDR3 in DNA: TGTGCCAGCAGTTACCGTAGCGGGAGTGTCGGAAACATTCAGTACTTC.